This TCR beta chain was captured by sequencing in a study of OX40 agonist ivuxolimab in advanced cancers. Findings and limits, study-wide: Antigens targeted by the expanded peripheral T cells were not determined.

As to this clone: The antigen is unknown.

Germline CDR1 reads SGHAT; CDR2 reads FQNNGV. V shed 1 base and J shed 5 bases, with 6 bases lying between them. The CDR3 consists of 12 residues. Assay used: immunoSEQ multiplex PCR; TCRdb lists only in-frame clones, some missing. This sample has some 65,000 clones; roughly 87% occur once, and the top ten carry about 12%. This sequence was found in an adult with an advanced solid tumor such as melanoma, head and neck, liver or kidney cancer. The chain couples TRBV11-2 to TRBJ2-7; D possibly uses TRBD1 or TRBD2 (5 bases each). Specimen: CD4+ or CD8+ T cells sorted from blood, collected in a trial of the OX40 agonist ivuxolimab. This CDR3 reads CASSLGGNEQYF. The CDR3 nucleotides are TGTGCCAGCAGCTTAGGGGGGAACGAGCAGTACTTC.